The next 9 T cell receptor beta chains were all read from a single sample in a study of blood T cell repertoires in COVID-19. Clones were read by immunoSEQ multiplex PCR, and TCRdb kept only the in-frame ones, dropping some. The profile shows 150,000 to 200,000 clones, around 80% of them singletons. Material for sequencing was PBMCs or T cells enriched from blood (not recorded which). These receptors were obtained from an older man who had been exposed to COVID-19.

V is TRBV6-5 and J is TRBJ1-1, with 10 bases matching TRBD1. With V trimmed by 6 bases and J by 11 bases, 12 bases remained unmatched. The CDR3 extends over 14 amino acids. Germline CDR1 is MNHEY and CDR2 is SVGAGI. DNA of the CDR3: TGTGCCAGCAGCACTGACAGGGGGCTTTCGGGCGCTTTCTTT. This translates into CASSTDRGLSGAFF.

The chain carries TRBV19 and TRBJ1-6; 7 positions match TRBD1. The CDR3 covers 15 residues. The germline V gene encodes CDR1 LNHDA and CDR2 SQIVND (reference sequence). J gave up 9 bases and V 1 base, and 6 bases lay outside the gene matches. CDR3 region: CASSIGTGVASPLHF. The CDR3 DNA is TGTGCCAGTAGTATAGGGACAGGAGTGGCTTCACCCCTCCACTTT.

CDR3 protein: CASSQESGSPGYTF. In DNA form, the CDR3 reads TGTGCCAGCAGCCAAGAATCGGGGAGCCCTGGCTACACCTTC. The chain recombines TRBV4-2 with TRBJ1-2; D not certain. Germline V gene data show CDR1 as LGHNA and CDR2 as YNFKEQ. This CDR3 region has 14 residues. V was shortened by 0 bases and J by 7 bases, with 12 bases between the two germline ends.

Only one count was recorded for this clone. The chain combines TRBV11-3 with TRBJ2-1; weak D call: TRBD2 (5 bases). The germline V and J ends were trimmed by 5 bases and 8 bases, with 16 bases remaining between them. The length of the CDR3 is 14 residues. Germline CDR1 is SGHNT and CDR2 is YENEEA. The CDR3 spells CASSPGPGRHEQFF. CDR3 bases: TGTGCCAGCAGCCCCGGACCGGGGAGACATGAGCAGTTCTTC.

The CDR3 DNA sequence: TGTGCCAGTAGTACAGGGACAGGGTGGGGGAACACTGAAGCTTTCTTT. Translation gives CASSTGTGWGNTEAFF. J is TRBJ1-1 and V is TRBV19; 9 nucleotides agree with TRBD1. The CDR3 consists of 16 residues. Germline CDR1 is LNHDA and CDR2 is SQIVND (reference sequence). After removal of 4 bases from V and 1 base from J, the junction contained 7 bases not matched to a gene.

The chain has TRBV5-1 and TRBJ2-6; D is uncertain. Germline V gene data show CDR1 as SGHRS and CDR2 as YFSETQ. The CDR3 is 15 amino acids. V gave up 2 bases and J gave up 1 base, with 7 bases separating them. CDR3 in amino acids: CASSFQASGANVLTF. Written as DNA, the CDR3 is TGCGCCAGCAGCTTTCAGGCGTCTGGGGCCAACGTCCTGACTTTC. The full variable domain, with the rest looked up from reference TRBV5-1 and TRBJ2-6, is KAGVTQTPRYLIKTRGQQVTLSCSPISGHRSVSWYQQTPGQGLQFLFEYFSETQRNKGNFPGRFSGRQFSNSRSEMNVSTLELGDSALYLCASSFQASGANVLTFGAGSRLTVL.

This chain's CDR3 is CASSPPAGIYNEQFF. CDR3 in DNA: TGTGCCAGCAGCCCCCCTGCGGGAATTTACAATGAGCAGTTCTTC. The V call is TRBV3-1 (or the pseudogene TRBV3-2), the J call TRBJ2-1; maybe TRBD2 (6 bases). Trimming removed 4 bases at V and 4 bases at J, with 14 bases between. This CDR3 contains 15 residues. Germline V gene sequence: CDR1 LGHDT, CDR2 YNNKEL (reference sequence).

The rearrangement joins TRBV3-1 (or the pseudogene TRBV3-2) to TRBJ1-1; 8 bases line up with TRBD1. CDR1 and CDR2 from the germline V gene are LGHDT and YNNKEL (reference sequence). V gave up 3 bases and J gave up 7 bases; unmatched junction bases: 7. The length of the CDR3 is 14 residues. CDR3 DNA: TGTGCCAGCAGCCAGGCAGGGGGCGCAGGTGAAGCTTTCTTT. Protein product: CASSQAGGAGEAFF.

The chain joins TRBV6-2 or TRBV6-3 to TRBJ1-1; 12 bases map to TRBD1. Germline trimming cut 6 bases from V and 8 bases from J; bases unmatched to any gene: 13. This CDR3 region has 16 residues. Germline assignment: CDR1 MNHEY and CDR2 SVGEGT. In DNA form, the CDR3 reads TGTGCCAGCAGCGGGGGACAGGGGGCCTTCCCATCCGAAGCTTTCTTT. This encodes CASSGGQGAFPSEAFF.